This T cell receptor beta chain comes out of a study of beta chain features in type 1 diabetes. Whole-study findings and limits: Among patients with Type 1 diabetes, TCRB CDR3s were moderately but significantly shorter in every one of the four CD4+ subsets. No resolution was reached here on whether HLA type influences TCRB rearrangement. There were fewer insertions and more deletions at the VDJ junctions of type 1 diabetes patients.

Expressed TCRB transcripts got sequenced, as all isolated RNA was reverse transcribed. Profiled with immunoSEQ multiplex PCR; TCRdb holds only in-frame clones, not every one. The sample shows 150,000 to 180,000 clones, 9% to 12% of them seen only once. V gave up 5 bases and J gave up 4 bases; unmatched junction bases: 12. This CDR3 spans 18 amino acids. The germline V gene has CDR1 SGHTA and CDR2 FQGNSA. Every participating donor gave one draw, a heparinised blood sample averaging about 100 mL. Concerning this clone: The antigen remains unidentified.

The sequenced sample consisted of central memory CD4+ T cells from blood. The sequence was obtained from a man aged 25-45 years with type 1 diabetes. V gene TRBV7-2 combines with J gene TRBJ2-5; 14 bases fit TRBD2. The CDR3 DNA is TGTGCCAGCAGCCCGCGACTAGCGGGAGGGTTGGCGGTAGAGACCCAGTACTTC. Translating gives CASSPRLAGGLAVETQYF.